Shown below are 11 T cell receptor beta chains from a single sample sequenced in a study of tumor-infiltrating lymphocytes in primary liver carcinoma. Total RNA amounting to 500 ng was the source from which TCR beta cDNA was made with a constant-region primer. Three nested multiplex PCR rounds, a slightly modified ARM-PCR method, built the TCR beta libraries. Both of the initial two PCR rounds ran for roughly 10 cycles and employed TRBV1-TRBV30 forward primers alongside a C-beta reverse primer. TCRdb redid the calling of the multiplex PCR reads with MiXCR, one entry per CDR3 protein. The table records tens of thousands of distinct CDR3 sequences, less than 75% of them present only once. Starting material for RNA and DNA co-extraction consisted of about 17-34 mg of unsorted bulk tissue. Material: liver tumor tissue from sampling region 5. Indicated subset: tumor region T5, tumor centre. Receptor source: a man aged 35 to 55 with primary liver carcinoma and hepatitis B virus infection.

Notes on this clonotype: Without the conserved terminal phenylalanine or tryptophan, this CDR3 likely stems from a read error. J is TRBJ2-3 and V is TRBV11-2; the D gene is possibly TRBD2 (5 bases). The CDR3 covers 15 residues. CDR1 is SGHAT, CDR2 FQNNGV, per germline. This CDR3 is CASSHTSGFEDMQYL. CDR3 nucleotide sequence: TGTGCCAGCAGCCACACTAGTGGCTTCGAGGATATGCAGTATCTT.

This chain uses TRBV14 with TRBJ2-7; 8 nucleotides align to TRBD1. The CDR3 has 16 residues. The trim removed 8 bases at V and 2 bases at J, leaving 14 bases unmatched. Germline V CDR1 and CDR2: SGHDN, FVKESK. Here the CDR3 reads CASGLRGTGTTYEQYF. In nucleotides, the CDR3 is TGTGCCAGCGGCCTCAGGGGGACAGGAACTACCTACGAGCAGTACTTC.

The chain joins TRBV18 to TRBJ2-3, with 10 bases that match TRBD1. V lost 4 bases to trimming and J lost 6 bases; unmatched junction nucleotides: 10. The CDR3 runs to 16 residues. CDR1 and CDR2 from the germline V gene are KGHSH and LQKENI. The CDR3 reads CASSHRQGASSDTQYF. In DNA, the CDR3 is TGTGCCAGCTCACACCGACAGGGGGCAAGCAGTGATACGCAGTATTTT.

There are many counts of this clonotype. The chain couples TRBV28 to TRBJ2-2, with D unresolved. From germline, CDR1 is MDHEN and CDR2 SYDVKM. The length of the CDR3 is 13 residues. Trimming cost V 3 bases and J 5 bases, with 7 bases left between them. This chain's CDR3 is CASSLAQTGELFF. The CDR3 DNA reads TGTGCCAGCAGTTTGGCACAAACCGGGGAGCTGTTTTTT.

In this sample, this clonotype turned up many times. The chain couples TRBV7-8 to TRBJ1-1; D not certain. The CDR3 is 12 amino acids. Looked up from germline, CDR1 is SGHVS and CDR2 is FQNEAQ. The V gene lost 6 bases and the J gene lost 3 bases, with 8 bases spanning the gap. CDR3 protein: CASREPHTEAFF. The CDR3 DNA sequence: TGTGCCAGCAGGGAGCCGCACACTGAAGCTTTCTTT.

About this clonotype: One end of the junction fails to match germline, which may point to a read error. The chain recombines TRBV10-3 with TRBJ2-3; the D gene could be TRBD1 or TRBD2 (5 bases each). CDR1 and CDR2 from the germline V gene are ENHRY and SYGVKD. The length of the CDR3 is 14 residues. The DNA of the CDR3 is TGTGGCATCAGTGAGGATAGCGTGGGGGATACGCAATATTTT. Its translation: CGISEDSVGDTQYF.

Notes on this clonotype: An end of the junction differs from the germline gene, which may be a read error. The chain combines TRBV11-2 with TRBJ2-7; D not certain. The CDR3 spans 14 residues. Germline CDR1 is SGHAT and CDR2 is FQNNGV. The CDR3, as DNA: TGTGCCAGTAGTTTAACTGACACTGCCTACGACCAGAACTTC. Encoded protein: CASSLTDTAYDQNF.

This clonotype came up many times. This chain uses TRBV4-1 with TRBJ2-7, with TRBD1 identical over 9 bases. Losses at the gene ends were 2 bases for V and 3 bases for J; bases not matched to a gene: 11. The CDR3 length is 17 residues. Germline loops: CDR1 MGHRA, CDR2 YSYEKL. This CDR3 is CASSQRDGGTGFYEQYF. DNA for the CDR3: TGCGCCAGCAGCCAACGCGACGGTGGGACAGGGTTCTACGAGCAGTACTTC.

This clonotype has a handful of counts. Its ends do not fully match the called genes, so a read error is possible. This rearrangement joins TRBV12-5 to TRBJ2-2, with a weak D call TRBD1 (5 bases). In germline, CDR1 is LGHNT, CDR2 FRNRAP. The CDR3 length is 16 residues. CDR3 protein: CASGPQGSSNTGELFF. Here the CDR3 DNA reads TGCGCTAGTGGTCCCCAGGGCAGCTCGAACACCGGGGAGCTGTTTTTT.

A word on this clonotype: Compared with germline, one end of the junction differs, possibly owing to a read error. This chain uses TRBV6-6 with TRBJ2-5; D possibly corresponds to TRBD2 (7 bases). Germline V CDR1 and CDR2: MNHNY, SVGAGI (reference sequence). The CDR3 covers 14 residues. CDR3 in amino acids: CASTPLRGGETQCF. CDR3 in DNA: TGTGCCAGCACCCCATTAAGGGGGGGAGAGACCCAGTGCTTC.

Remarks on this clonotype: This may come from a read error, since a much larger clone is one base off. The chain carries TRBV28 and TRBJ2-7; tentative D call: TRBD2 (6 bases). Germline V gene data show CDR1 as MDHEN and CDR2 as SYDVKM. The CDR3 runs to 16 residues. The CDR3 protein is CASNQPWDSSSYERYF. In nucleotides, the CDR3 is TGTGCCAGCAACCAACCCTGGGACTCGAGCTCCTACGAGCGGTACTTC.